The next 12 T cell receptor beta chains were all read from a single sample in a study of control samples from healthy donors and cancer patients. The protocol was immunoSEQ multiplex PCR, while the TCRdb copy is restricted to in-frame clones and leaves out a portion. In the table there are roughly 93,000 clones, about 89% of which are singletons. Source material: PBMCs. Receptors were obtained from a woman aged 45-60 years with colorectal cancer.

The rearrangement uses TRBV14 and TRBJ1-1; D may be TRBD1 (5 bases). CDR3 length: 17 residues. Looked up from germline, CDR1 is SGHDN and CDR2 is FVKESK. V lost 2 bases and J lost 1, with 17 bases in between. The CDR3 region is CASSQHPGRGENTEAFF. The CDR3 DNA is TGTGCCAGCAGCCAACACCCCGGGCGGGGGGAGAACACTGAAGCTTTCTTT.

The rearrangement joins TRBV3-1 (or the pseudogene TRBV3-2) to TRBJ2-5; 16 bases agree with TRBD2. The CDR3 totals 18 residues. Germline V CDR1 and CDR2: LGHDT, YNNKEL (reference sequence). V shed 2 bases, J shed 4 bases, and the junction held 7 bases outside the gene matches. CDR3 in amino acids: CASSQPGTSGGVGETQYF. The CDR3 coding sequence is TGTGCCAGCAGCCAACCCGGGACTAGCGGGGGGGTCGGAGAGACCCAGTACTTC.

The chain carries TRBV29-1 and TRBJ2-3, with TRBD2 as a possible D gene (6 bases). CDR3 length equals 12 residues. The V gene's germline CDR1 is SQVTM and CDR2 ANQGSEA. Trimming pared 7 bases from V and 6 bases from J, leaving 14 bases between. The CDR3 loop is CSGSVGGDTQYF. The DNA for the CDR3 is TGCAGCGGTTCGGTTGGGGGGGATACGCAGTATTTT.

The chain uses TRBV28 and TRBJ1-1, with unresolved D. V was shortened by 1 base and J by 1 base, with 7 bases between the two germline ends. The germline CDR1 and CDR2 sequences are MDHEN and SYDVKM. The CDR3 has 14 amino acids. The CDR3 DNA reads TGTGCCAGCAGTTTATCGGCCCGGAACACTGAAGCTTTCTTT. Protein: CASSLSARNTEAFF.

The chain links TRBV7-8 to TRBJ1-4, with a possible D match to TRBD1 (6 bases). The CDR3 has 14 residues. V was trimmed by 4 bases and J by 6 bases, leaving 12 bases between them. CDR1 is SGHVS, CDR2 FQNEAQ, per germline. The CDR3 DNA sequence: TGTGCCAGCAGCTACCGGGACACCCATGAAAAACTGTTTTTT. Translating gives CASSYRDTHEKLFF.

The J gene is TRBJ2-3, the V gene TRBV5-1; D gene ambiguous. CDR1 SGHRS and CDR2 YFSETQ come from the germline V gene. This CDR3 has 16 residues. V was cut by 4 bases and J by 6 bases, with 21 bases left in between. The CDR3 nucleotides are TGCGCCAGCAGCAAGAACACTCCTATTCTTGGGGATACGCAGTATTTT. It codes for CASSKNTPILGDTQYF.

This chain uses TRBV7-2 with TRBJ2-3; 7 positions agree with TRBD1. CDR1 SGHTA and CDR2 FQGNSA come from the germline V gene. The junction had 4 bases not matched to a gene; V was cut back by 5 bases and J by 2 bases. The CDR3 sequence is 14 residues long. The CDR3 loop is CASSRDSPTDTQYF. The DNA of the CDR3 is TGTGCCAGCAGCCGGGACAGCCCCACAGATACGCAGTATTTT.

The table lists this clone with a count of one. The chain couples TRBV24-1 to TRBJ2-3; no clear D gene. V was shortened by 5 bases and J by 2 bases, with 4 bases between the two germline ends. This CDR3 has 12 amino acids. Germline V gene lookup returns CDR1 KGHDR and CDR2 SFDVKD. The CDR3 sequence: CATSGTTDTQYF. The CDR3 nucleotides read TGTGCCACCAGTGGGACCACAGATACGCAGTATTTT.

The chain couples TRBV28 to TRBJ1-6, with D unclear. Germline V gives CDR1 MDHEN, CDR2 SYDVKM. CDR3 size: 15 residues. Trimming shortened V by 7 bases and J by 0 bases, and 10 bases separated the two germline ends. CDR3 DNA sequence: TGTGCCAGCAAGACAATGAGCTCCTATAATTCACCCCTCCACTTT. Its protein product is CASKTMSSYNSPLHF.

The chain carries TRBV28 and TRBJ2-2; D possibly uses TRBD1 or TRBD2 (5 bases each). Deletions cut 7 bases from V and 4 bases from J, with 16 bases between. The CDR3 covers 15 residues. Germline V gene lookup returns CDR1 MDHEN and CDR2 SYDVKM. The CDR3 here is CASTARAGFTGELFF. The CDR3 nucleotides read TGTGCCAGCACCGCGAGGGCAGGGTTCACCGGGGAGCTGTTTTTT. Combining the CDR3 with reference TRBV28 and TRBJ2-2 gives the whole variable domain DVKVTQSSRYLVKRTGEKVFLECVQDMDHENMFWYRQDPGLGLRLIYFSYDVKMKEKGDIPEGYSVSREKKERFSLILESASTNQTSMYLCASTARAGFTGELFFGEGSRLTVL.

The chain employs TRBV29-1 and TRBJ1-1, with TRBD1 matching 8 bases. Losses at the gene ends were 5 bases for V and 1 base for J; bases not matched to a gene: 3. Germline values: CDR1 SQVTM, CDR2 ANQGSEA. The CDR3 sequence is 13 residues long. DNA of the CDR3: TGCAGCGTTCGACAGGGGAGGAACACTGAAGCTTTCTTT. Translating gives CSVRQGRNTEAFF. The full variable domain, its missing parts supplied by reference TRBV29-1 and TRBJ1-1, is SAVISQKPSRDICQRGTSLTIQCQVDSQVTMMFWYRQQPGQSLTLIATANQGSEATYESGFVIDKFPISRPNLTFSTLTVSNMSPEDSSIYLCSVRQGRNTEAFFGQGTRLTVV.

The CDR3 region is CASSQGEGLSAYGYTF. In nucleotides, the CDR3 is TGCGCCAGCAGCCAAGGCGAAGGACTATCCGCCTATGGCTACACCTTC. The chain uses TRBV4-1 and TRBJ1-2; D is undetermined. The germline V and J ends were trimmed by 1 base and 4 bases, with 16 bases remaining between them. The CDR3 has 16 residues. Germline assignment: CDR1 MGHRA and CDR2 YSYEKL.